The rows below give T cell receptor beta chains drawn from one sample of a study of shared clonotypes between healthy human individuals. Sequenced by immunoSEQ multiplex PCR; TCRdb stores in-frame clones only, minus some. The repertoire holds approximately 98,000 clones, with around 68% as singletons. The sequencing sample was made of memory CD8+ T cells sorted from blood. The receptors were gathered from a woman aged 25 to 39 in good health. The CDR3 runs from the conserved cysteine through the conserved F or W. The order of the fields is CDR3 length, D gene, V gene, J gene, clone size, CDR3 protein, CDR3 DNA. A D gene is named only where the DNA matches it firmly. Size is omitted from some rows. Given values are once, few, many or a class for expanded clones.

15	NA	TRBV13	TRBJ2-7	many	CASSLEGDPSYEQYF	TGTGCCAGCAGCTTAGAAGGGGACCCCTCCTACGAGCAGTACTTC
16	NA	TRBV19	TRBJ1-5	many	CASSIVLTGFNQPQHF	TGTGCCAGTAGTATAGTCCTTACAGGGTTCAATCAGCCCCAGCATTTT
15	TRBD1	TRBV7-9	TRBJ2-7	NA	CASSEIQGESDEQYF	TGTGCCAGCAGCGAAATACAGGGGGAGTCAGACGAGCAGTACTTC
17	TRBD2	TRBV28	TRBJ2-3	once	CASSLVSSGPSTDTQYF	TGTGCCAGCAGTTTAGTTTCTAGCGGACCTAGCACAGATACGCAGTATTTT
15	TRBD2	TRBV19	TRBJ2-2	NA	CASRRLAGDTGELFF	TGTGCCAGTAGGAGACTAGCGGGAGACACCGGGGAGCTGTTTTTT
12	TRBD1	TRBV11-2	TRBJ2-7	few	CASSRGGEEQYF	TGTGCCAGCAGTAGAGGGGGCGAGGAGCAGTACTTC
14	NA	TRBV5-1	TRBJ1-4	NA	CASSFPGQSEKLFF	TGCGCCAGCAGCTTTCCGGGACAATCGGAAAAACTGTTTTTT
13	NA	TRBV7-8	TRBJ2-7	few	CASSSGLLGEQYF	TGTGCCAGCAGTTCCGGACTTCTCGGGGAGCAGTACTTC
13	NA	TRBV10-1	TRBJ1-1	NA	CASSESGGTEAFF	TGCGCCAGCAGTGAATCGGGTGGCACTGAAGCTTTCTTT
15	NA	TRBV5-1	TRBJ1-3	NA	CASSLALSSGNTIYF	TGCGCCAGCAGCTTGGCCCTGAGCTCTGGAAACACCATATATTTT
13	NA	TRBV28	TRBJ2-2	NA	CASSLRRVGELFF	TGTGCCAGCAGTTTAAGACGAGTCGGGGAGCTGTTTTTT
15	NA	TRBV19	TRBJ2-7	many	CASSIGASPSYEQYF	TGTGCCAGTAGTATAGGAGCGTCCCCCTCCTACGAGCAGTACTTC